The entry below gives a single T cell receptor beta chain sequence along with its context. TCRdb re-called the 5' RACE reads through MiXCR, storing one row per CDR3 protein. Of more than 600,000 distinct CDR3 sequences listed, over 15% are singletons. Trimming pared 5 bases from V and 4 bases from J, leaving 17 bases between. Germline V gene sequence: CDR1 SGHVS, CDR2 FNYEAQ. CDR3 length: 15 residues. The data derive from a study of identical twins. Among all donors, each was a healthy Caucasian. The sample was also reused in another study, on T cells expressing NK-cell markers. That report adds: Several of the experiments relied on an anti-gamma-delta TCR antibody so that only alpha-beta TCR T cells were sorted. Of the CD8+ T cells in 5 to 7 donors, about 1.0-7.0% belonged to dominant NKG2C+ clonotypes.

This TCR derives from a woman between 18 and 30 years old in good health. The sequenced sample consisted of PBMCs. J is TRBJ2-5 and V is TRBV7-6, with a possible D match to TRBD2 (5 bases). The CDR3 coding sequence is TGTGCCAGCAGCCCGAGGCTCGAGGGAAGAGAGACCCAGTACTTC. It translates to CASSPRLEGRETQYF.